This entry lists 24 T cell receptor beta chains sequenced from one sample in a study of blood T cells in healthy people across ages. A second PCR of about 6 to 11 cycles used a sample-barcoded 5' primer and a J-beta primer mix. TCRdb used MiXCR to reprocess the 5' RACE reads, holding one entry per CDR3 protein. The table includes 1.5 million to 2 million distinct CDR3 sequences, approximately 28% detected once. The specimen was blood. These receptors all come from a woman aged 25 to 39 in good health.

The table lists this clonotype with a few counts. The V and J genes are TRBV10-3 and TRBJ2-1; D unresolved. The ends were cut back, 6 bases at V and 9 bases at J, with 18 bases in the middle. From germline, CDR1 is ENHRY and CDR2 SYGVKD. The CDR3 sequence is 14 residues long. The CDR3 reads CAISLTGREGEQFF. CDR3 nucleotide sequence: TGTGCCATCAGCTTGACGGGTAGGGAAGGTGAGCAGTTCTTC.

The rearrangement joins TRBV3-1 to TRBJ2-7; perhaps TRBD1 as D (6 bases). CDR1 is LGHDT, CDR2 YNNKEL, per germline (reference sequence). The CDR3 loop spans 11 amino acids. Trimming pared 2 bases from V and 9 bases from J, leaving 8 bases between. CDR3 in amino acids: CASSQQGMQYF. For the CDR3, the DNA is TGTGCCAGCAGCCAACAGGGGATGCAGTACTTC.

A few counts support this clonotype. The V gene is TRBV7-2, the J gene TRBJ1-2, with a possible D match to TRBD1 (5 bases). Trimming pared 5 bases from V and 4 bases from J, leaving 11 bases between. CDR1 and CDR2 from the germline V gene are SGHTA and FQGNSA. CDR3 length: 13 residues. The CDR3 loop reads CASSHRSSYGYTF. Written as DNA, the CDR3 is TGTGCCAGCAGCCACAGGAGTTCCTATGGCTACACCTTC. Based on the CDR3 plus reference TRBV7-2 and TRBJ1-2, the full variable domain is GAGVSQSPSNKVTEKGKDVELRCDPISGHTALYWYRQSLGQGLEFLIYFQGNSAPDKSGLPSDRFSAERTGGSVSTLTIQRTQQEDSAVYLCASSHRSSYGYTFGSGTRLTVV.

V gene TRBV30 combines with J gene TRBJ2-1, with 9 nucleotides matching TRBD2. Germline V gene lookup returns CDR1 GTSNPN and CDR2 SVGIG (reference sequence). V was pared by 1 base and J by 0 bases, with 10 bases of the junction left unmatched. This CDR3 is built from 18 residues. For the CDR3, the DNA is TGTGCCTGGAGTGAGTTGCGAGCGGGAGGACCCTCCTACAATGAGCAGTTCTTC. Translating gives CAWSELRAGGPSYNEQFF.

The rearrangement joins TRBV15 to TRBJ2-5; 7 bases map to TRBD1. The trim removed 6 bases at V and 11 bases at J, leaving 15 bases unmatched. CDR1 is LNHNV, CDR2 YYDKDF, per germline (reference sequence). The CDR3 totals 14 residues. CDR3 sequence reads: CATSPGQAEAEQYF. DNA of the CDR3: TGTGCCACCAGTCCCGGACAGGCCGAGGCAGAGCAGTACTTC.

V and J are TRBV29-1 and TRBJ2-6, with TRBD1 as a possible D gene (6 bases). V was cut by 2 bases and J by 3 bases, with 14 bases left in between. Germline lookup yields CDR1 SQVTM and CDR2 ANQGSEA. CDR3 length equals 16 residues. The CDR3 spells CSVELGATGGANVLTF. Here the CDR3 DNA reads TGCAGCGTTGAACTGGGGGCAACAGGTGGGGCCAACGTCCTGACTTTC.

In its sample, this clonotype was seen once. The chain carries TRBV12-3 or TRBV12-4 and TRBJ1-1; D is undetermined. V lost 2 bases to trimming and J lost 1 base, with 11 bases between them. The CDR3 totals 15 residues. CDR3 sequence (DNA): TGTGCCAGCAGTTTAAAGGGTGTTGGGAACACTGAAGCTTTCTTT. Translating it yields CASSLKGVGNTEAFF.

In this sample, this clonotype turned up a few times. V is TRBV3-1 and J is TRBJ2-2; D gene uncertain. Germline CDR1 is LGHDT and CDR2 is YNNKEL (reference sequence). The CDR3 sequence is 13 residues long. V lost 3 bases to trimming and J lost 6 bases, with 8 bases between them. The DNA of the CDR3 is TGTGCCAGCAGCCAGGAGATGGCCGGGGAGCTGTTTTTT. Translating it yields CASSQEMAGELFF.

This clonotype was detected only a few times. This chain uses TRBV9 with TRBJ2-1, with D unclear. Germline V gene lookup returns CDR1 SGDLS and CDR2 YYNGEE. The CDR3 extends over 13 amino acids. V lost 0 bases and J lost 6, with 7 bases in between. The chain's CDR3 is CASSVGDPNEQFF. The DNA of the CDR3 is TGTGCCAGCAGCGTAGGGGATCCCAATGAGCAGTTCTTC.

This sequence joins TRBV12-3 or TRBV12-4 and TRBJ1-1; TRBD1 matches at 10 bases. V gave up 5 bases and J gave up 5 bases; unmatched junction bases: 11. There are 16 residues in the CDR3. CDR3 coding DNA: TGTGCCAGCAGTCCCAGGACAGGGGGGTACAGGACTGAAGCTTTCTTT. Amino acid sequence: CASSPRTGGYRTEAFF.

V gene TRBV20-1 combines with J gene TRBJ1-5, with a possible D match to TRBD1 (6 bases). The germline gives CDR1 DFQATT, CDR2 SNEGSKA (reference sequence). Trimming took 3 bases from V and 3 from J, leaving 12 bases between them. The CDR3 extends over 14 amino acids. CDR3 sequence: CSASLGGFNQPQHF. Written as DNA, the CDR3 is TGCAGTGCTAGTCTGGGGGGCTTCAATCAGCCCCAGCATTTT.

CDR3 DNA: TGTGCCAGCGGACAGGGGGCTTCCAGAAACATTCAGTACTTC. Amino acid sequence: CASGQGASRNIQYF. This sequence joins TRBV5-5 and TRBJ2-4; 11 bases agree with TRBD1. Trimming took 7 bases from V and 6 from J; bases not matched to a gene: 6. The CDR3 is 14 amino acids. The germline V gene has CDR1 SGHKS and CDR2 YYEKEE (reference sequence). The entire variable domain, with the rest obtained from reference TRBV5-5 and TRBJ2-4, is as follows: DAGVTQSPTHLIKTRGQQVTLRCSPISGHKSVSWYQQVLGQGPQFIFQYYEKEERGRGNFPDRFSARQFPNYSSELNVNALLLGDSALYLCASGQGASRNIQYFGAGTRLSVL.

V is TRBV20-1 and J is TRBJ2-2, with D perhaps matching TRBD2 (5 bases). CDR3 size: 13 residues. CDR1 is DFQATT, CDR2 SNEGSKA, per germline (reference sequence). Trimming cost V 7 bases and J 5 bases, with 14 bases left between them. CDR3 in amino acids: CSGTHPGTGELFF. The DNA for the CDR3 is TGCAGTGGGACCCACCCGGGGACCGGGGAGCTGTTTTTT.

Remarks on this clonotype: A read error may produce the germline difference seen at one junction end. The genes are TRBV29-1 and TRBJ2-7; no clear D. The CDR3 extends over 14 amino acids. Germline loops: CDR1 SQVTM, CDR2 ANQGSEA. The CDR3 nucleotides are TGCGGCGTTGAGTTGGGTCCACAACCCTACGAGCAGTACTTC. Translating gives CGVELGPQPYEQYF.

At least ten counts were recorded for this clonotype. The rearrangement joins TRBV3-1 to TRBJ2-5; no firm D call. The V end lost 0 bases, the J end lost 1 base, and 9 bases lay between the germline ends. Germline lookup yields CDR1 LGHDT and CDR2 YNNKEL (reference sequence). The CDR3 runs 15 residues. CDR3 protein: CASSQDRAVQETQYF. The CDR3 region has the DNA TGTGCCAGCAGCCAAGATAGGGCAGTCCAAGAGACCCAGTACTTC.

This clonotype was seen only once. V and J are TRBV19 and TRBJ2-3, with a tentative D call TRBD2 (5 bases). V shed 4 bases and J shed 2 bases, with 16 bases lying between them. The CDR3 is 16 residues long. Germline V gene lookup returns CDR1 LNHDA and CDR2 SQIVND (reference sequence). CDR3 DNA: TGTGCCAGTAGTACCGGGGATATAGCCGACACAGATACGCAGTATTTT. Residues: CASSTGDIADTDTQYF. The full variable domain, with the rest looked up from reference TRBV19 and TRBJ2-3, is DGGITQSPKYLFRKEGQNVTLSCEQNLNHDAMYWYRQDPGQGLRLIYYSQIVNDFQKGDIAEGYSVSREKKESFPLTVTSAQKNPTAFYLCASSTGDIADTDTQYFGPGTRLTVL.

This clonotype was detected ten times or more. The rearrangement uses TRBV18 and TRBJ2-7, with D tentatively TRBD2 (6 bases). CDR1 is KGHSH, CDR2 LQKENI, per germline. The CDR3 extends over 16 amino acids. The V end lost 0 bases, the J end lost 2 bases, and 14 bases lay between the germline ends. CDR3 coding DNA: TGTGCCAGCTCACCACCACCGGGAGAGAAGCCCTACGAGCAGTACTTC. Translation gives CASSPPPGEKPYEQYF.

This clonotype was recorded at least ten times. This sequence joins TRBV6-5 and TRBJ2-5; D remains ambiguous. The CDR3 has 13 residues. From germline, CDR1 is MNHEY and CDR2 SVGAGI. V lost 0 bases, J lost 3 bases, and 5 bases lay in between. CDR3 sequence reads: CASSYSVEETQYF. CDR3 DNA sequence: TGTGCCAGCAGTTACTCCGTAGAAGAGACCCAGTACTTC.

The CDR3 DNA sequence: TGCAGCGTTGCCGGTAGACTCACGAAAGAGACCCAGTACTTC. Its translation is CSVAGRLTKETQYF. The chain recombines TRBV29-1 with TRBJ2-5; D is undetermined. V lost 4 bases, J lost 3 bases, and 15 bases lay in between. CDR1 SQVTM and CDR2 ANQGSEA come from the germline V gene. The CDR3 extends over 14 amino acids.

V and J are TRBV7-2 and TRBJ2-2; a possible D gene is TRBD2 (6 bases). Per the germline V gene, CDR1 is SGHTA and CDR2 is FQGNSA. V dropped 1 base and J dropped 4 bases, with 10 bases sitting between them. The CDR3 spans 15 residues. CDR3 loop: CASSLGGLTTGELFF. The DNA for the CDR3 is TGTGCCAGCAGCTTAGGGGGACTCACCACCGGGGAGCTGTTTTTT.

Comments on this clonotype: This clone may be a read error of a much larger clone one base away. V is TRBV20-1 and J is TRBJ2-6; 7 bases fit TRBD1. The CDR3 totals 16 residues. Unmatched junction bases numbered 8, after V lost 3 bases and J lost 3 bases. The germline V gene has CDR1 DFQATT and CDR2 SNEGSKA (reference sequence). The CDR3 DNA sequence: TGCAGTGCTAGGAGCGAGGGGGCTTATGGGGCCAACGTCCTGACTTTC. Protein: CSARSEGAYGANVLTF.

This clonotype was recorded a few times. The chain uses TRBV3-1 and TRBJ1-6; unclear D gene. Germline loops: CDR1 LGHDT, CDR2 YNNKEL (reference sequence). The V gene lost 4 bases and the J gene lost 9 bases, with 16 bases spanning the gap. This CDR3 has 15 residues. This CDR3 is CASSLSGVRSSPLHF. The CDR3 nucleotides are TGTGCCAGCAGCCTAAGCGGGGTTAGAAGTTCACCCCTCCACTTT.

This clonotype was seen more than once but under ten times. The rearrangement joins TRBV6-5 to TRBJ1-6; D is unclear. Germline CDR1 and CDR2: MNHEY and SVGAGI. This CDR3 region has 16 residues. Trimming left V 0 bases short and J 2 bases short, with 8 bases between. The CDR3 nucleotides are TGTGCCAGCAGTTACTCCCCGGGGACCTATAATTCACCCCTCCACTTT. Its protein is CASSYSPGTYNSPLHF.

This clonotype was seen a few times. The junction departs from the called germline gene at one end, perhaps through a read error. The V call is TRBV6-5, the J call TRBJ2-6; 8 bases are a match to TRBD1. Germline V CDR1 and CDR2: MNHEY, SVGAGI. The CDR3 sequence is 12 residues long. CDR3 nucleotide sequence: TGTGCCGGCAGGGGGCGAGACAGGGCCCTGACTTTC. This encodes CAGRGRDRALTF.